This paragraph covers one T cell receptor (beta chain) sequence. Its antigen is not known. The trim removed 0 bases at V and 9 bases at J, leaving 9 bases unmatched. This CDR3 is 16 amino acids long. The germline CDR1 and CDR2 sequences are SGHRS and YFSETQ. The source of the sample is a study of shared clonotypes between healthy human individuals. Overall study results and limits: Among donors, the sharing of clonotypes was expected to be influenced by sequencing depth.

Sequenced by immunoSEQ multiplex PCR; TCRdb stores in-frame clones only, minus some. The profile shows over a million clones, around 82% of them singletons. What was sequenced was memory CD4+ T cells from PBMCs. The sample's subset: CD45RA-negative fraction. The receptor comes from a man aged 18 to 29 in good health. Some clones in this sample may be carry-over from other donors' samples. The genes are TRBV5-1 and TRBJ2-1; 10 bases are a match to TRBD2. DNA of the CDR3: TGCGCCAGCAGCTTGGGGCTAGCGGGAGTTCTTAGTGAGCAGTTCTTC. The encoded protein is CASSLGLAGVLSEQFF.